This T cell receptor beta chain was documented in a study of blood T cell repertoires in COVID-19. The table came from immunoSEQ multiplex PCR; TCRdb's copy has only in-frame clones and leaves some out. The repertoire holds over 70,000 clones, with over 70% as singletons. The CDR3 spans 13 residues. CDR1 LNHNV and CDR2 YYDKDF come from the germline V gene (reference sequence). V was pared by 0 bases and J by 5 bases, with 7 bases between. Source material: peripheral blood. The gene calls are TRBV15 and TRBJ1-2; no clear D. The TCR comes from a man in his sixties or seventies who had recovered from COVID-19. CDR3: CATSRDWAYGYTF. In nucleotides, the CDR3 is TGTGCCACCAGCAGAGACTGGGCTTATGGCTACACCTTC.